Sequencing of this T cell receptor (beta chain) was carried out in a study of OX40 agonist ivuxolimab in advanced cancers. The CDR3 is 17 residues long. Germline CDR1 SGHDN, CDR2 FVKESK. V was pared by 0 bases and J by 10 bases, with 22 bases between. Measured with immunoSEQ multiplex PCR; TCRdb has only the in-frame clones, and not every one. The sample lists fewer than 45,000 clones, 80% occurring once. This TCR was recovered from an adult with an advanced solid tumor such as melanoma, head and neck, liver or kidney cancer. V is TRBV14 and J is TRBJ2-1; tentative D call: TRBD2 (6 bases). Sequencing used CD4+ or CD8+ T cells sorted from blood, obtained in a trial of the OX40 agonist ivuxolimab. The CDR3 loop reads CASSQEPRLVSIGEQFF. CDR3 DNA: TGTGCCAGCAGCCAAGAACCAAGACTAGTTAGCATCGGGGAGCAGTTCTTC.